This TCR beta chain appears in the sequencing data of a study of cytomegalovirus exposure and HLA in healthy donors. The CDR3 consists of 15 residues. Germline loops: CDR1 SGHRS, CDR2 YFSETQ. Unmatched junction bases numbered 9, after V lost 4 bases and J lost 8 bases. This clone came up once. Use of 60 Vbeta and 13 Jbeta primers characterized the PCR. The table came from immunoSEQ multiplex PCR; TCRdb's copy has only in-frame clones and leaves some out. The table records roughly 100,000 clones, more than 75% of them present only once. Sequencing was carried out using PBMCs. The source is a woman aged 45 to 65 in good health and CMV-seropositive. The V and J genes are TRBV5-1 and TRBJ1-2; TRBD1 aligns across 12 bases. This CDR3 is CASSLEGQGAWGYTF. CDR3 nucleotides: TGCGCCAGCAGCCTGGAGGGACAGGGGGCATGGGGCTACACCTTC.